This T cell receptor (beta chain) derives from a study of patients and donors after allogeneic stem cell transplantation. Each CDR3 protein is one row after TCRdb ran MiXCR on the RT-PCR reads. The data hold 70,000 to 75,000 distinct CDR3 sequences, with less than 30% observed a single time. This clonotype was seen a handful of times. The CDR3 has 15 residues. Germline lookup yields CDR1 LGHNA and CDR2 YNFKEQ. V lost 4 bases and J lost 5; bases outside the gene matches: 10. The chain has TRBV4-2 and TRBJ1-2; the match to TRBD1 covers 7 bases. The sample comprised blood, either unsorted or a sorted T cell fraction (not recorded which). This receptor was taken from a human donor who was either an allogeneic HSCT recipient or a stem cell or donor lymphocyte infusion donor (not recorded which). It is not recorded whose cells these are; they may come from a transplant donor. CDR3: CASSPRQGLPYGYTF. The CDR3 nucleotides are TGTGCCAGCAGCCCGAGACAGGGCCTACCGTATGGCTACACCTTC.